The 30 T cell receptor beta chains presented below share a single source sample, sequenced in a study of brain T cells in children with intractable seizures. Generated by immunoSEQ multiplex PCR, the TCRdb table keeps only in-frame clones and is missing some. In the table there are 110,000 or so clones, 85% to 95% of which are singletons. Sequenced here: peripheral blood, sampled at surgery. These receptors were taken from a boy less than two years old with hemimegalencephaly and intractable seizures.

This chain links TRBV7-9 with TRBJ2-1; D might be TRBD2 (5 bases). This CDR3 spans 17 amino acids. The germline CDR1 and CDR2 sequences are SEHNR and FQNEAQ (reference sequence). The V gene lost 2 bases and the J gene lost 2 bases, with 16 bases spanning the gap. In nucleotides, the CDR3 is TGTGCCAGCAGCTTATTTAATTTTCGGGGAACCTACAATGAGCAGTTCTTC. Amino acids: CASSLFNFRGTYNEQFF.

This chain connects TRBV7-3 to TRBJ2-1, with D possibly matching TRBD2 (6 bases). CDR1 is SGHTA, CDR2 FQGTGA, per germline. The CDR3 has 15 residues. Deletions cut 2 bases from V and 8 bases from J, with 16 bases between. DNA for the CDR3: TGTGCCAGCAGCTTATTTCCTGGAGGGGTGGATGAGCAGTTCTTC. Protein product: CASSLFPGGVDEQFF.

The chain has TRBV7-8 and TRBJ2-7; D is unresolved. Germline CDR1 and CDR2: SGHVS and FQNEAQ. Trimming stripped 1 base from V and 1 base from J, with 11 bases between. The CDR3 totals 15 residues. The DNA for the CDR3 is TGTGCCAGCAGCTTAGGGGTCCCCCCGTCCTACGAGCAGTACTTC. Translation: CASSLGVPPSYEQYF. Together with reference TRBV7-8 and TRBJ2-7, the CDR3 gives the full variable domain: GAGVSQSPRYKVAKRGQDVALRCDPISGHVSLFWYQQALGQGPEFLTYFQNEAQLDKSGLPSDRFFAERPEGSVSTLKIQRTQQEDSAVYLCASSLGVPPSYEQYFGPGTRLTVT.

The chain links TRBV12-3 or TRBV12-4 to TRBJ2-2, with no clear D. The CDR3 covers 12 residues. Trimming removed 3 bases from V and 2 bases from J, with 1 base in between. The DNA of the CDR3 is TGTGCCAGCAGTTTCAACACCGGGGAGCTGTTTTTT. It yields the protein CASSFNTGELFF.

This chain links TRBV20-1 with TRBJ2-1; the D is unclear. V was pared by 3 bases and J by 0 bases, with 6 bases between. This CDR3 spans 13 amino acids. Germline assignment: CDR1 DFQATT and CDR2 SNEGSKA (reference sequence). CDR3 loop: CSASDSSYNEQFF. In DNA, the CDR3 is TGCAGTGCTAGTGATAGCTCCTACAATGAGCAGTTCTTC.

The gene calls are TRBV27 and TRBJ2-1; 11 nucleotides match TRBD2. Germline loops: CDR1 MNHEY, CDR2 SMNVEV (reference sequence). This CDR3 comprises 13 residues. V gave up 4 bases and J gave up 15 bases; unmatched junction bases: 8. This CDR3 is CASSSSGGLPPFF. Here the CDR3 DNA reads TGTGCCAGCAGTTCTAGCGGGGGGTTGCCCCCGTTCTTC.

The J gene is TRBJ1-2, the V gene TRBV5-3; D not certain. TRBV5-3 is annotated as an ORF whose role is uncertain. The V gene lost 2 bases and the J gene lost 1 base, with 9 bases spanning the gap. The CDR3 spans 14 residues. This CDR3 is CARSFKTNNYGYTF. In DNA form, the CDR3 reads TGTGCCAGAAGCTTCAAGACAAATAACTATGGCTACACCTTC.

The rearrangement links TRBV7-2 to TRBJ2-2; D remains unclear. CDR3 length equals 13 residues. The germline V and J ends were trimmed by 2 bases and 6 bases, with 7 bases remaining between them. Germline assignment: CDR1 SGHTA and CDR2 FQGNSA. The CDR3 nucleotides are TGTGCCAGCAGCTTAAAGCGTTCCGGGGAGCTGTTTTTT. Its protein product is CASSLKRSGELFF.

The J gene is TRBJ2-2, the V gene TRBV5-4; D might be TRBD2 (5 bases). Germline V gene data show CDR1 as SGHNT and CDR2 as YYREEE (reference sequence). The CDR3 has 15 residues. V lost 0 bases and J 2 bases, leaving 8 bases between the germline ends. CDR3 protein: CASSLGRTNTGELFF. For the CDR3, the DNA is TGTGCCAGCAGCTTGGGACGGACTAACACCGGGGAGCTGTTTTTT.

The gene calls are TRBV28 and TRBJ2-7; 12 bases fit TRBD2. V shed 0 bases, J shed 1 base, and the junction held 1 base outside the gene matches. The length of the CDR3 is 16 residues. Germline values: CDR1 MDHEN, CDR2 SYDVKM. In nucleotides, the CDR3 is TGTGCCAGCAGTTTATGGGGACTAGCGGGTTCCTACGAGCAGTACTTC. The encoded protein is CASSLWGLAGSYEQYF.

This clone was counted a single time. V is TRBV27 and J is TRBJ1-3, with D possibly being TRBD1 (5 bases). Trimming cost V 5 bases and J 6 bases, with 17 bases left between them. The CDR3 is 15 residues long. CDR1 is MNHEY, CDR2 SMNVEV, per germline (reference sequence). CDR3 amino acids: CASSPRVRGENTIYF. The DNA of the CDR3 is TGTGCCAGCAGTCCCAGGGTACGCGGAGAAAACACCATATATTTT.

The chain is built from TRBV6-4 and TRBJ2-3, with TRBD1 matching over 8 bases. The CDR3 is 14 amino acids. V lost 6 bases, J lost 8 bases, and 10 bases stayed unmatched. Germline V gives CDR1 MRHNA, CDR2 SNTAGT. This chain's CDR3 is CASRATGGEGTQYF. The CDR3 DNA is TGTGCCAGCAGGGCAACAGGGGGAGAAGGTACGCAGTATTTT.

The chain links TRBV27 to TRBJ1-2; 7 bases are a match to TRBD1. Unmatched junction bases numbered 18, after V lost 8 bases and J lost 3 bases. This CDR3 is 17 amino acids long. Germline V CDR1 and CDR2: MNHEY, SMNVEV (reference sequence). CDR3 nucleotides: TGTGCCAGCTCCGGGGGGGCCCACAGGGGCCCGGACTATGGCTACACCTTC. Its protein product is CASSGGAHRGPDYGYTF.

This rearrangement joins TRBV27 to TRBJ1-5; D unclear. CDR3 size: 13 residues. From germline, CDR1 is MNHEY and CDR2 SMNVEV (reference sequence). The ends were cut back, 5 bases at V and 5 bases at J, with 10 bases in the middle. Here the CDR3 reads CASSPLVYQPQHF. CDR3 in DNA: TGTGCCAGCAGTCCCCTAGTTTATCAGCCCCAGCATTTT.

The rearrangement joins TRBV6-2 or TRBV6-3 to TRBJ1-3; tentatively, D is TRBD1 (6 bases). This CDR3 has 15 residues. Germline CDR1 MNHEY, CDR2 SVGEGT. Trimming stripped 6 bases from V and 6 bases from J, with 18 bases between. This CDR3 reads CASSLTVDSANTIYF. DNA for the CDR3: TGTGCCAGCAGCCTTACCGTGGACAGTGCAAACACCATATATTTT.

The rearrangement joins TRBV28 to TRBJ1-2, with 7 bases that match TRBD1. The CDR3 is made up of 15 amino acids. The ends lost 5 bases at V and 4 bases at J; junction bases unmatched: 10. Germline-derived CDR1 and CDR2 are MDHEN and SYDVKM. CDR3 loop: CASSIGGTEPYGYTF. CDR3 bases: TGTGCCAGCAGTATCGGCGGGACAGAGCCCTATGGCTACACCTTC.

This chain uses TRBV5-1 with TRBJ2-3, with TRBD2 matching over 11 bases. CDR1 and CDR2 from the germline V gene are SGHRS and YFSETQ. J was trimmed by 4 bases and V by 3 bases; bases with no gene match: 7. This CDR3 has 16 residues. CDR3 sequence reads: CASSYTSGSPADTQYF. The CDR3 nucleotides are TGCGCCAGCAGCTATACTAGCGGGAGTCCCGCAGATACGCAGTATTTT.

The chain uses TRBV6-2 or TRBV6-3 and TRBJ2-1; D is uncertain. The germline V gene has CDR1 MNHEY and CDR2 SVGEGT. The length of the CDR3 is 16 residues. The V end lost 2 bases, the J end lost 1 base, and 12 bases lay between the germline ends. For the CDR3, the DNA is TGTGCCAGCAGTTACCCTCTGCTCGGATCCTACAATGAGCAGTTCTTC. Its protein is CASSYPLLGSYNEQFF.

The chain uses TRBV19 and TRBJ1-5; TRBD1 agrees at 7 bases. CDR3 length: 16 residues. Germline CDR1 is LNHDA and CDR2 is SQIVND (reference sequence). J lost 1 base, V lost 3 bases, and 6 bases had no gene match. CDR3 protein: CASSMKGGISNQPQHF. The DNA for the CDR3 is TGTGCCAGTAGTATGAAAGGGGGCATAAGCAATCAGCCCCAGCATTTT. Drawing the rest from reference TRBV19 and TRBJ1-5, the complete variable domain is DGGITQSPKYLFRKEGQNVTLSCEQNLNHDAMYWYRQDPGQGLRLIYYSQIVNDFQKGDIAEGYSVSREKKESFPLTVTSAQKNPTAFYLCASSMKGGISNQPQHFGDGTRLSIL.

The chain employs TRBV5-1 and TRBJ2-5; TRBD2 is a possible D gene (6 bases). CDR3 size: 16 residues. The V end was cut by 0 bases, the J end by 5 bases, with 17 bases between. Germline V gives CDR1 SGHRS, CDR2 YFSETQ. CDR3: CASSLAAGRQSETQYF. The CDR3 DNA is TGCGCCAGCAGCTTGGCGGCGGGGAGGCAGAGTGAGACCCAGTACTTC.

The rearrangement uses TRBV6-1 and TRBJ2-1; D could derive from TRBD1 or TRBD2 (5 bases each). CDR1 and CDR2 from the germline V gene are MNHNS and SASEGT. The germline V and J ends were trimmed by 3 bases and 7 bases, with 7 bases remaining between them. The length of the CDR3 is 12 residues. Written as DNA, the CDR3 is TGTGCCAGCAGTGAGGGGGTAAATGAGCAGTTCTTC. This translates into CASSEGVNEQFF.

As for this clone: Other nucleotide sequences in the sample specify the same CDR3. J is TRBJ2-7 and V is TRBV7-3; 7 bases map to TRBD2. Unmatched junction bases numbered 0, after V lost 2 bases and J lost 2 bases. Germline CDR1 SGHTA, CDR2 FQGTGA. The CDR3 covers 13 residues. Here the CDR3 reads CASSLAGAYEQYF. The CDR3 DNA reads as TGTGCCAGCAGCTTAGCGGGGGCCTACGAGCAGTACTTC.

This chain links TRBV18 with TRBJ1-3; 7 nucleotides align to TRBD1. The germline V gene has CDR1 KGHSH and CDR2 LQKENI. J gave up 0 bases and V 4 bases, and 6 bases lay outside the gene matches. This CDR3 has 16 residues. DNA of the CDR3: TGTGCCAGCTCACAACGAGGGGGCAACTCTGGAAACACCATATATTTT. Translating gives CASSQRGGNSGNTIYF.

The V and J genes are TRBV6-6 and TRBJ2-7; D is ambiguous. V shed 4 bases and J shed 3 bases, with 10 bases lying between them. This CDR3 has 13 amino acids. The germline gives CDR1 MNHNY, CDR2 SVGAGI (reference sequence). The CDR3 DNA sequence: TGTGCCAGCAGTTTCGATGGGAACTACGAGCAGTACTTC. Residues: CASSFDGNYEQYF.

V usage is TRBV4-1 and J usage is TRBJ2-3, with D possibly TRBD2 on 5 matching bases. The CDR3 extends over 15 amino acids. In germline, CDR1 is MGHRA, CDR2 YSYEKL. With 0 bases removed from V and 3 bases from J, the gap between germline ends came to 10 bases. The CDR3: CASSQDIGGTDTQYF. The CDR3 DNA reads TGCGCCAGCAGCCAAGACATCGGAGGAACAGATACGCAGTATTTT.

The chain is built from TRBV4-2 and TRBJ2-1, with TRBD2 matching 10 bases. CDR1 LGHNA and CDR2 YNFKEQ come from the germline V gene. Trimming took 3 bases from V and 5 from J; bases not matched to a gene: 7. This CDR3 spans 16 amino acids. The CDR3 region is CASSHPGLAVNNEQFF. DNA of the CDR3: TGTGCCAGCAGCCATCCCGGACTAGCGGTTAACAATGAGCAGTTCTTC.

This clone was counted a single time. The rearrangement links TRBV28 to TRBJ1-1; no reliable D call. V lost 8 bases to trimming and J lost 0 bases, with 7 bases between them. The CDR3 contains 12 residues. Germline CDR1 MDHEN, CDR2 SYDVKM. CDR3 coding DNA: TGTGCCAGCGACGGCGTGAACACTGAAGCTTTCTTT. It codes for CASDGVNTEAFF.

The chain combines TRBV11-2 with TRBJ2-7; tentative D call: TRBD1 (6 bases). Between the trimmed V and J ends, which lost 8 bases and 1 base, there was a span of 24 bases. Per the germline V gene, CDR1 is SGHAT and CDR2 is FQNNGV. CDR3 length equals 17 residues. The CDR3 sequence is CASGRFRTDGQSYEQYF. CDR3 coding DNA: TGTGCCAGCGGCCGATTTCGGACAGATGGGCAATCCTACGAGCAGTACTTC.

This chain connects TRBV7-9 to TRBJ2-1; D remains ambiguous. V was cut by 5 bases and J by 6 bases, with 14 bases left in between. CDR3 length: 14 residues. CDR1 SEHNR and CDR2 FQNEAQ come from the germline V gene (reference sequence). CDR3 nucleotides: TGTGCCAGCAGCGTTAAAAGACACCCCAATGAGCAGTTCTTC. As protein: CASSVKRHPNEQFF.

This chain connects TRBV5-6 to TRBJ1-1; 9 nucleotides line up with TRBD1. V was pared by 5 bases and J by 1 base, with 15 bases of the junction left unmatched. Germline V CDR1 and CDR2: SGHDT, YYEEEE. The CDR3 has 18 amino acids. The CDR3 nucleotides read TGTGCCAGCAGGAGGGGACAGGGACTCTGGGATAAGAACACTGAAGCTTTCTTT. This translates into CASRRGQGLWDKNTEAFF.